Reported below is one T cell receptor (beta chain). The sample originates from a study of blood T cells in healthy people across ages. Primed by a sample-barcoded 5' primer and a J-beta primer mix, a second PCR proceeded for about 6 to 11 cycles. TCRdb redid the calling of the 5' RACE reads with MiXCR, one entry per CDR3 protein. The sample lists around 1.7 million distinct CDR3 sequences; roughly 28% were seen once. The V gene's germline CDR1 is LNHNV and CDR2 YYDKDF (reference sequence). This CDR3 is built from 12 residues. Trimming shortened V by 5 bases and J by 4 bases, and 8 bases separated the two germline ends.

Sequencing input: blood. The rearrangement links TRBV15 to TRBJ2-5; no clear D gene. The clonotype comes from a woman in her twenties or thirties in good health. CDR3 bases: TGTGCCACCAGCTTACCAGCAGAGACCCAGTACTTC. It encodes CATSLPAETQYF. The full variable domain, its missing parts supplied by reference TRBV15 and TRBJ2-5, is DAMVIQNPRYQVTQFGKPVTLSCSQTLNHNVMYWYQQKSSQAPKLLFHYYDKDFNNEADTPDNFQSRRPNTSFCFLDIRSPGLGDTAMYLCATSLPAETQYFGPGTRLLVL.